The clone carrying this TCR beta chain was counted a few times. Time point noted: pre-sensitization, week 0. Treatment defined: therapeutic diphenylcyclopropenone sensitization with weekly scalp DPC. With 3 bases removed from V and 2 bases from J, the gap between germline ends came to 13 bases. CDR3 length: 14 residues. Germline values: CDR1 DFQATT, CDR2 SNEGSKA (reference sequence). This sample was taken from a study of human T cells and chemical hapten exposure. The library tagged each cDNA molecule with unique molecular identifiers. TCRdb re-called the RACE reads with MiXCR, one entry per CDR3 protein. The table lists around 380,000 distinct CDR3 sequences, 5.5% of them singletons.

The receptor was isolated from a woman younger than 35 with alopecia areata. Some clones in this sample may be carry-over from other donors' samples. This chain connects TRBV20-1 to TRBJ1-1, with D uncertain. Sequenced here: whole blood, sampled in connection with sensitization to the hapten diphenylcyclopropenone (DPC). The CDR3 protein is CSASIFLGNTEAFF. As DNA, the CDR3 is TGCAGTGCTAGCATTTTTCTGGGAAACACTGAAGCTTTCTTT.